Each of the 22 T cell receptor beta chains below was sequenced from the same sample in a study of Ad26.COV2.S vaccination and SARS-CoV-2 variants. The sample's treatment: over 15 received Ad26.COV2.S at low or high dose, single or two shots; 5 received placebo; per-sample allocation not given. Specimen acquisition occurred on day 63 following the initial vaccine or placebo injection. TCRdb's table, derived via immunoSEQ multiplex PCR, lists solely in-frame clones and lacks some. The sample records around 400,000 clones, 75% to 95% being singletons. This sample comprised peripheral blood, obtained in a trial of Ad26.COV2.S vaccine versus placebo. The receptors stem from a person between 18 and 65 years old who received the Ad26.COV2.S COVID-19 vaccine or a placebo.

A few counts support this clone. This CDR3 reads CASSLEQGDSPLHF. Here the CDR3 DNA reads TGTGCCAGCAGCTTGGAACAGGGGGATTCACCCCTCCACTTT. The J gene is TRBJ1-6, the V gene TRBV5-4, with 8 bases aligning to TRBD1. CDR3 length equals 14 residues. Germline assignment: CDR1 SGHNT and CDR2 YYREEE (reference sequence). V dropped 0 bases and J dropped 8; count of bases not matched to a gene: 1.

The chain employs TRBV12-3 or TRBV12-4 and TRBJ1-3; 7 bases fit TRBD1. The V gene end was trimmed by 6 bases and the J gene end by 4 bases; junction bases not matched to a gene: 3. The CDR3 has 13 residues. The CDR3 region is CASREGQGNTIYF. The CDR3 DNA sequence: TGTGCCAGCAGGGAGGGACAGGGAAACACCATATATTTT.

The CDR3 sequence: CASSLDDQKYGELFF. In DNA form, the CDR3 reads TGTGCCAGCAGCTTGGATGACCAGAAGTACGGGGAGCTGTTTTTT. The chain is built from TRBV5-4 and TRBJ2-2; no reliable D call. Germline V gene sequence: CDR1 SGHNT, CDR2 YYREEE (reference sequence). Trimming removed 0 bases at V and 7 bases at J, with 13 bases between. The CDR3 consists of 15 residues.

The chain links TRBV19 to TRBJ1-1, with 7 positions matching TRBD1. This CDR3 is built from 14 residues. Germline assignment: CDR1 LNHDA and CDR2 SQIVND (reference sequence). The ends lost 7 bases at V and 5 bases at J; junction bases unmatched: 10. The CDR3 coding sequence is TGTGCCAGTATTCGCAGGGGGGGAGGTACTGAAGCTTTCTTT. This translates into CASIRRGGGTEAFF.

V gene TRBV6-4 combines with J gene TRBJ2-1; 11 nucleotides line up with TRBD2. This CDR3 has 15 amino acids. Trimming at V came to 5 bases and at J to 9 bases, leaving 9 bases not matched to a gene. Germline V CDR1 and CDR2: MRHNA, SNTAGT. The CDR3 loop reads CASSSTSGIRGEQFF. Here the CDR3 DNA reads TGTGCCAGCAGTTCGACTAGCGGGATAAGGGGTGAGCAGTTCTTC.

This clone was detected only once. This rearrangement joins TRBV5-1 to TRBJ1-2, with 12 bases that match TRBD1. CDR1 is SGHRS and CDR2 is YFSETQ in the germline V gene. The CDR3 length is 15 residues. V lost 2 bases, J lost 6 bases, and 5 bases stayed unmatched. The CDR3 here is CASSFRDRGLDGYTF. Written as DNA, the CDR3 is TGCGCCAGCAGCTTTCGGGACAGGGGGCTTGATGGCTACACCTTC. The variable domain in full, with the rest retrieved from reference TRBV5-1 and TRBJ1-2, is KAGVTQTPRYLIKTRGQQVTLSCSPISGHRSVSWYQQTPGQGLQFLFEYFSETQRNKGNFPGRFSGRQFSNSRSEMNVSTLELGDSALYLCASSFRDRGLDGYTFGSGTRLTVV.

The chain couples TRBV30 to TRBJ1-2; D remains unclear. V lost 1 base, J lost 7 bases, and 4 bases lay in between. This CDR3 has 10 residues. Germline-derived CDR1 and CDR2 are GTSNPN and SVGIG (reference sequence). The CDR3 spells CAWSAVGYTF. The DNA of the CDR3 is TGTGCCTGGAGTGCGGTTGGCTACACCTTC. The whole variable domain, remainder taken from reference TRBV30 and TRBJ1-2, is SQTIHQWPATLVQPVGSPLSLECTVEGTSNPNLYWYRQAAGRGLQLLFYSVGIGQISSEVPQNLSASRPQDRQFILSSKKLLLSDSGFYLCAWSAVGYTFGSGTRLTVV.

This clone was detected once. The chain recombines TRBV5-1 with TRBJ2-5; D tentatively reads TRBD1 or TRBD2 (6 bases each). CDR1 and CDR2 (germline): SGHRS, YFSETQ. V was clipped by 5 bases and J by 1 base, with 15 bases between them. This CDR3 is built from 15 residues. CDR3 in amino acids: CASRRVGGSQETQYF. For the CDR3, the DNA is TGCGCCAGCAGGAGAGTAGGGGGGAGCCAAGAGACCCAGTACTTC.

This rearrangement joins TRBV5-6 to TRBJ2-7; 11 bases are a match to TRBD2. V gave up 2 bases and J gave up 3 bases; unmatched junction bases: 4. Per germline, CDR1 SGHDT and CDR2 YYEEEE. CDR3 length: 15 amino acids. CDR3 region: CASSLALAGDYEQYF. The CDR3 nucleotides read TGTGCCAGCAGCTTAGCACTAGCGGGAGACTACGAGCAGTACTTC.

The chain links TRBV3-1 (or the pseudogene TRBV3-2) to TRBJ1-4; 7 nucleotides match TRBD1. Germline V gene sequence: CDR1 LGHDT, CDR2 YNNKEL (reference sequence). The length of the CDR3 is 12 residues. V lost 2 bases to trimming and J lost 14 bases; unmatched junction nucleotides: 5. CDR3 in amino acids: CASSQWTGRLFF. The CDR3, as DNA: TGTGCCAGCAGCCAATGGACAGGAAGGCTGTTTTTT.

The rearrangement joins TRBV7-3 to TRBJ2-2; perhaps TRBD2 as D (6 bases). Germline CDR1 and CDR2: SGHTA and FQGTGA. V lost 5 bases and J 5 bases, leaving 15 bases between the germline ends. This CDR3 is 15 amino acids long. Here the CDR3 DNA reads TGTGCCAGCAGCCCAGAGGCTAGCGCAACCGGGGAGCTGTTTTTT. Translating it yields CASSPEASATGELFF.

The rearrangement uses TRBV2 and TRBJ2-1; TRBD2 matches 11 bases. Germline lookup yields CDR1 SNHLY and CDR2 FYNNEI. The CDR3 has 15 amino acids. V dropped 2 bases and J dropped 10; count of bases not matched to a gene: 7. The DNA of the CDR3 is TGTGCCAGCAGTGAAAGTAGCGGGAGGGCAGGGGAGCAGTTCTTC. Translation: CASSESSGRAGEQFF. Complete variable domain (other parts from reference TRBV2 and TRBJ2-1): EPEVTQTPSHQVTQMGQEVILRCVPISNHLYFYWYRQILGQKVEFLVSFYNNEISEKSEIFDDQFSVERPDGSNFTLKIRSTKLEDSAMYFCASSESSGRAGEQFFGPGTRLTVL.

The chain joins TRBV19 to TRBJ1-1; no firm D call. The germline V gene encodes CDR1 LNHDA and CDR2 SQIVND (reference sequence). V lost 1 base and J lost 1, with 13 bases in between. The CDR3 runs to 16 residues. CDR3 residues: CASSIGAPTRNTEAFF. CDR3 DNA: TGTGCCAGTAGTATAGGGGCCCCGACAAGGAACACTGAAGCTTTCTTT.

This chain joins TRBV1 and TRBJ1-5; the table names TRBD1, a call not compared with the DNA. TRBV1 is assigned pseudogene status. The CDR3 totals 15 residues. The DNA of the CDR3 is TGCACCAGCAGCCACCGCAGGGGGCACGAACAGCCCCAGCATTTT. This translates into CTSSHRRGHEQPQHF.

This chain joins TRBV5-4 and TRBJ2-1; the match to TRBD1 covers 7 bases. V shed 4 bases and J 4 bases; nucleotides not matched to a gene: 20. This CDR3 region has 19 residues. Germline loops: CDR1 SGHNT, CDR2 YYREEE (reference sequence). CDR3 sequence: CASSAIGALTGYEYNEQFF. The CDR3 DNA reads TGTGCCAGCAGCGCGATCGGAGCCCTGACAGGGTACGAATACAATGAGCAGTTCTTC.

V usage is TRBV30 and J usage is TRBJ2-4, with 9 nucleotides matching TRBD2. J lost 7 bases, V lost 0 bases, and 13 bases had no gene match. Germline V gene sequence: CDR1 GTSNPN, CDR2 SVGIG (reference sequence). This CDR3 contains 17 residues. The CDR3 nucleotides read TGTGCCTGGAGTGTCAAGGCGGGAGGGCCTGGTGAGAACATTCAGTACTTC. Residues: CAWSVKAGGPGENIQYF.

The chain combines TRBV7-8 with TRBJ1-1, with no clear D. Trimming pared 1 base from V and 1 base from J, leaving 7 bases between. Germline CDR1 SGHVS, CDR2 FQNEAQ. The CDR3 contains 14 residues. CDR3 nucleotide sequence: TGTGCCAGCAGCTTAGATAGAGCGAACACTGAAGCTTTCTTT. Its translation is CASSLDRANTEAFF.

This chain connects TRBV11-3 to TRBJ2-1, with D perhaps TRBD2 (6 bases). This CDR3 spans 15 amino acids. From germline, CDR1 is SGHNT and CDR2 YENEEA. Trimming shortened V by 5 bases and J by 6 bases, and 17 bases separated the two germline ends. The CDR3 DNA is TGTGCCAGCAGCGTAACCGGGACTCGAAGCAATGAGCAGTTCTTC. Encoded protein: CASSVTGTRSNEQFF.

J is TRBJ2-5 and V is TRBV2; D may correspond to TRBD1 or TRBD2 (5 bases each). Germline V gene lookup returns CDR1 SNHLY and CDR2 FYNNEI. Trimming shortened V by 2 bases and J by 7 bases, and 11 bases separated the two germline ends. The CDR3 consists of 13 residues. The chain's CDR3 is CASSEISGTTQYF. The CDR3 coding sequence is TGTGCCAGCAGTGAAATTTCCGGGACGACCCAGTACTTC.

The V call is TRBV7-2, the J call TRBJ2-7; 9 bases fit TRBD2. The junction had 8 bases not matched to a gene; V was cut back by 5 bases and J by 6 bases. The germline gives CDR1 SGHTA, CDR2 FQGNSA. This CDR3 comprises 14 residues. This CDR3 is CASSPGTSRLEQYF. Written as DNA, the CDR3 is TGTGCCAGCAGCCCCGGGACTAGCCGCCTCGAGCAGTACTTC.

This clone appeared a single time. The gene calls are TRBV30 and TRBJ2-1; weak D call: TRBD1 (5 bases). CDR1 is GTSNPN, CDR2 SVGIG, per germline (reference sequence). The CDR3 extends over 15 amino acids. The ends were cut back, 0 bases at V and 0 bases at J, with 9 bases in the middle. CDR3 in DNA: TGTGCCTGGAGTGTAGGGGCAAGCTCCTACAATGAGCAGTTCTTC. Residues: CAWSVGASSYNEQFF.

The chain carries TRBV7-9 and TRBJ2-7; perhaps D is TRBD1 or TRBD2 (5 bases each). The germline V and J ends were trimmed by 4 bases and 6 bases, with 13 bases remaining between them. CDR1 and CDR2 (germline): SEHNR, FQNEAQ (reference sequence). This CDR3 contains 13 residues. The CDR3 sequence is CASSSPGRVEQYF. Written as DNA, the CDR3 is TGTGCCAGCAGCTCCCCGGGGCGTGTCGAGCAGTACTTC.